The clone carrying this T cell receptor (beta chain) has a handful of counts. What it binds is unknown. CDR3 regions were amplified by Arm-PCR using iRepertoire HTBI primers to build TCR beta libraries. Via MiXCR, TCRdb re-called the multiplex PCR reads, giving one row per CDR3 protein. The repertoire holds about 440,000 distinct CDR3 sequences, with approximately 16% as singletons. The data derive from a study of regulatory T cells in long-lasting Graves disease. Study-level results: Newly diagnosed Graves' patients exceeded persistent ones in TCR diversity. There was favoring of TRBV28, TRBJ1-2 and TRBJ2-5 in persistent disease.

V shed 8 bases and J 2 bases; nucleotides not matched to a gene: 16. In germline, CDR1 is MNHEY, CDR2 SVGEGT. CDR3 length equals 17 residues. Described time point: newly diagnosed GD, antithyroid drugs for less than 3 months. With RNA extracted from PBMCs as input, the TCR library was made. These sequences were also reported in another study, on T cells in Graves' hyperthyroidism and ophthalmopathy. That paper adds: Ophthalmopathy, which appeared later, was predicted by the model a median 6.5 months before onset.

The starting material was peripheral blood mononuclear cells (PBMCs), obtained at new diagnosis, from a patient treated with antithyroid drugs. This receptor was taken from a woman in her 30s with Graves disease. This chain joins TRBV6-2 or TRBV6-3 and TRBJ2-3; 7 positions agree with TRBD2. The CDR3 DNA reads as TGTGCCAGCTCGCTTGGCTCTTCTAGCGGACTCACAGATACGCAGTATTTT. This sequence encodes CASSLGSSSGLTDTQYF.